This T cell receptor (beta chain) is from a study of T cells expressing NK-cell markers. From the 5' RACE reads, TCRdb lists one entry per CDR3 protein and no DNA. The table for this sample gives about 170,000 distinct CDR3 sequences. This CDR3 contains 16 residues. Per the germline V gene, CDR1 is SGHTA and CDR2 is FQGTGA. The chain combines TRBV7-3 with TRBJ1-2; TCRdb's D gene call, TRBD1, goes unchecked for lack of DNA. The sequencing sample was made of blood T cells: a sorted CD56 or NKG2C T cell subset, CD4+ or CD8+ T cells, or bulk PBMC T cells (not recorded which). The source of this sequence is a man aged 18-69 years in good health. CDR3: CASSPTGIQDNYGYTF.